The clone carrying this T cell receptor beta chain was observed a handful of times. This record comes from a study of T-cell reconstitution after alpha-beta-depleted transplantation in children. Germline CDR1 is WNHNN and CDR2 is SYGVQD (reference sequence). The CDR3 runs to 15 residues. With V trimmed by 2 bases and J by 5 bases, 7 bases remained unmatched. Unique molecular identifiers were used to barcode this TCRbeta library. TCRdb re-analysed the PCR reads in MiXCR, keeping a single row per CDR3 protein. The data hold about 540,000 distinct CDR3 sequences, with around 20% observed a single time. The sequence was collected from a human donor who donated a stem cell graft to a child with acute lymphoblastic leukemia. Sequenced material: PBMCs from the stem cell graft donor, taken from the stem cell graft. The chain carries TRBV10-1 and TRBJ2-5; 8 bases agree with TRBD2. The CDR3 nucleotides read TGCGCCAGCAGTGAGGTAGCGGGGAGGGGTGAGACCCAGTACTTC. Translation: CASSEVAGRGETQYF.